Each of the 16 T cell receptor beta chains below was sequenced from the same sample in a study of shared T cell receptors in the human thymus. Only in-frame clones appear in the TCRdb table, and some are missing; sequencing was by immunoSEQ multiplex PCR. The sample lists about 660,000 clones; 88% were seen once. The sample was also linked to a second study, of human thymus T cells.

The sequenced material came from thymocytes. Every receptor here comes from a boy less than two years old with a congenital heart defect.

The chain recombines TRBV6-5 with TRBJ1-2; weak D call: TRBD1 (5 bases). Trimming cost V 9 bases and J 7 bases, with 12 bases left between them. Germline CDR1 MNHEY, CDR2 SVGAGI. The CDR3 extends over 11 amino acids. The CDR3 DNA follows: TGTGCCAGTATTGGGCAGGGTGGCTACACCTTC. It codes for CASIGQGGYTF.

The chain joins TRBV6-5 to TRBJ1-2; 9 nucleotides match TRBD1. This CDR3 has 15 amino acids. Germline V gene data show CDR1 as MNHEY and CDR2 as SVGAGI. The V gene end was trimmed by 0 bases and the J gene end by 4 bases; junction bases not matched to a gene: 3. The CDR3 DNA reads TGTGCCAGCAGTTACTCGACAGGGGGGATCTATGGCTACACCTTC. It encodes CASSYSTGGIYGYTF.

The chain has TRBV4-2 and TRBJ2-1; TRBD2 matches 8 bases. In germline, CDR1 is LGHNA, CDR2 YNFKEQ. CDR3 length equals 17 residues. Germline trimming cut 1 base from V and 7 bases from J; bases unmatched to any gene: 12. CDR3 sequence (DNA): TGTGCCAGCAGCCAAGCCCCGGGAGGGCCACAGAAAAATGAGCAGTTCTTC. Translation gives CASSQAPGGPQKNEQFF.

A single count supports this clone. The chain combines TRBV7-8 with TRBJ2-1; 9 positions agree with TRBD2. The CDR3 has 16 residues. Germline-derived CDR1 and CDR2 are SGHVS and FQNEAQ. V shed 5 bases, J shed 8 bases, and the junction held 13 bases outside the gene matches. CDR3 region: CASSPIPGLAVDEQFF. The CDR3 nucleotides are TGTGCCAGCAGCCCTATACCGGGACTAGCCGTGGATGAGCAGTTCTTC.

This clone was seen only a few times. The chain links TRBV6-5 to TRBJ2-3; D gene uncertain. The ends were cut back, 7 bases at V and 1 base at J, with 9 bases in the middle. The CDR3 covers 13 residues. Germline lookup yields CDR1 MNHEY and CDR2 SVGAGI. The DNA of the CDR3 is TGTGCCAGCAAGTCCCGGGGCACAGATACGCAGTATTTT. Amino acid sequence: CASKSRGTDTQYF.

This clone came up a few times. A junction end diverges from the germline sequence, so it may reflect a read error. V is TRBV18 and J is TRBJ2-1; a weak D match, TRBD2 (5 bases). Germline values: CDR1 KGHSH, CDR2 LQKENI. This CDR3 comprises 12 residues. The CDR3 DNA reads TGCCTCCGGGCTGACCACGAGGGTGAGCAGTTCTTC. Protein product: CLRADHEGEQFF.

This rearrangement joins TRBV7-2 to TRBJ1-5, with unresolved D. Germline V gene sequence: CDR1 SGHTA, CDR2 FQGNSA. The CDR3 is 13 amino acids. Trimming took 5 bases from V and 3 from J, leaving 8 bases between them. The CDR3 region has the DNA TGTGCCAGCAGCCACTCCGTCAATCAGCCCCAGCATTTT. The encoded protein is CASSHSVNQPQHF.

The chain has TRBV6-4 and TRBJ2-3; 9 bases agree with TRBD2. Germline V gene sequence: CDR1 MRHNA, CDR2 SNTAGT. The CDR3 length is 15 residues. J was trimmed by 4 bases and V by 2 bases; bases with no gene match: 4. The chain's CDR3 is CASSDGTSSADTQYF. DNA for the CDR3: TGTGCCAGCAGTGACGGGACTAGCAGCGCAGATACGCAGTATTTT.

A single count supports this clone. The chain employs TRBV5-4 and TRBJ2-1, with 8 bases aligning to TRBD2. Trimming removed 5 bases from V and 10 bases from J; junction bases left unmatched: 17. The CDR3 totals 16 residues. Germline loops: CDR1 SGHNT, CDR2 YYREEE (reference sequence). Here the CDR3 reads CASSRRGTRGKAEQFF. CDR3 DNA sequence: TGTGCCAGCAGTCGTCGTGGGACTAGAGGTAAGGCGGAGCAGTTCTTC. Complete variable domain (other parts from reference TRBV5-4 and TRBJ2-1): ETGVTQSPTHLIKTRGQQVTLRCSSQSGHNTVSWYQQALGQGPQFIFQYYREEENGRGNFPPRFSGLQFPNYSSELNVNALELDDSALYLCASSRRGTRGKAEQFFGPGTRLTVL.

The chain links TRBV21-1 to TRBJ2-3; no check of the table's D call, TRBD1, against the DNA was made. TRBV21-1 is classified as a pseudogene. The CDR3 runs 17 residues. This chain's CDR3 is CASSKKGGRQGGDTQYF. CDR3 bases: TGTGCCAGCAGCAAAAAGGGAGGGAGACAGGGGGGGGATACGCAGTATTTT.

This sequence joins TRBV28 and TRBJ2-7; a weak D match, TRBD2 (5 bases). V was shortened by 8 bases and J by 0 bases, with 14 bases between the two germline ends. The CDR3 covers 14 residues. Germline assignment: CDR1 MDHEN and CDR2 SYDVKM. The CDR3 spells CASRPGGSSYEQYF. In DNA, the CDR3 is TGTGCCAGCCGTCCCGGAGGTAGCTCCTACGAGCAGTACTTC.

The rearrangement links TRBV14 to TRBJ2-7; D is undetermined. CDR1 is SGHDN, CDR2 FVKESK, per germline. This CDR3 is built from 14 residues. The V end was cut by 2 bases, the J end by 0 bases, with 8 bases between. The CDR3 spells CASSQQDSSYEQYF. The CDR3 DNA follows: TGTGCCAGCAGCCAACAGGATAGCTCCTACGAGCAGTACTTC.

The chain is built from TRBV5-4 and TRBJ2-3, with TRBD2 matching over 8 bases. Unmatched junction bases numbered 11, after V lost 2 bases and J lost 0 bases. CDR1 is SGHNT and CDR2 is YYREEE in the germline V gene (reference sequence). The CDR3 is 18 amino acids. CDR3 amino acids: CASSFAGGRYASTDTQYF. For the CDR3, the DNA is TGTGCCAGCAGCTTTGCTGGCGGGAGGTACGCTAGCACAGATACGCAGTATTTT. The whole variable domain, remainder taken from reference TRBV5-4 and TRBJ2-3, is ETGVTQSPTHLIKTRGQQVTLRCSSQSGHNTVSWYQQALGQGPQFIFQYYREEENGRGNFPPRFSGLQFPNYSSELNVNALELDDSALYLCASSFAGGRYASTDTQYFGPGTRLTVL.

This clone was observed a handful of times. Other DNA sequences from this sample encode an identical CDR3 as well. CDR3 coding DNA: TGTGCCAGCAGTCCTGGACAGGGACCCTACGAGCAGTACTTC. It translates to CASSPGQGPYEQYF. The rearrangement uses TRBV28 and TRBJ2-7; 8 bases align to TRBD1. V lost 5 bases, J lost 2 bases, and 5 bases stayed unmatched. There are 14 residues in the CDR3. Germline CDR1 and CDR2: MDHEN and SYDVKM.

This clone was recorded only once. V is TRBV5-6 and J is TRBJ2-2, with a tentative D call TRBD2 (6 bases). CDR1 and CDR2 from the germline V gene are SGHDT and YYEEEE. This CDR3 region has 16 residues. V gave up 0 bases and J gave up 3 bases, with 12 bases separating them. CDR3 amino acids: CASSLAGEAYTGELFF. CDR3 in DNA: TGTGCCAGCAGCTTGGCGGGGGAGGCGTACACCGGGGAGCTGTTTTTT.

The V gene is TRBV2, the J gene TRBJ2-7; D may be TRBD2 (7 bases). The CDR3 has 13 amino acids. Trimming took 10 bases from V and 4 from J, leaving 17 bases between them. CDR1 and CDR2 from the germline V gene are SNHLY and FYNNEI. CDR3 bases: TGTGCCACCACACAGGGAGGGGGGTACGAGCAGTACTTC. Protein product: CATTQGGGYEQYF.